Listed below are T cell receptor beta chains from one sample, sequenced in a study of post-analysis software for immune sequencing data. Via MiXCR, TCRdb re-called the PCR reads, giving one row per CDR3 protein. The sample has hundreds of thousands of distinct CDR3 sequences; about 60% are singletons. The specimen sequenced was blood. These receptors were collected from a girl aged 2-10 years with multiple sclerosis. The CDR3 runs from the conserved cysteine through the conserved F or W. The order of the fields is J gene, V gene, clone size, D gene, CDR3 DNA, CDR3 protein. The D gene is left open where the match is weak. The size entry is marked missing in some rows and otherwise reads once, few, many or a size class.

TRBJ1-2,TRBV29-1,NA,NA,TGCAGCGTTGACGGTTATGGCTACACCTTC,CSVDGYGYTF
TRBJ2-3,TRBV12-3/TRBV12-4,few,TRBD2,TGTGCCAGCAGTTTAGGGACTAGCTTAGATACGCAGTATTTT,CASSLGTSLDTQYF
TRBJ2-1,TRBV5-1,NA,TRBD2,TGCGCCAGCAGCTGGGGGACTAGCGGGGGGGTGTACAATGAGCAGTTCTTC,CASSWGTSGGVYNEQFF
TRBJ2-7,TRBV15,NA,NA,TGTGCCACCAGCAGTGGAGCAGGGGACTTCTCCTACGAGCAGTACTTC,CATSSGAGDFSYEQYF
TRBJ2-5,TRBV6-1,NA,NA,TGTGCCAGCAAGTCTCCGCACAGCGGATTGTACCAAGAGACCCAGTACTTC,CASKSPHSGLYQETQYF
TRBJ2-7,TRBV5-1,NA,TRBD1,TGCGCCAGCAGCTTGGTGGGACAGAACTACGAGCAGTACTTC,CASSLVGQNYEQYF
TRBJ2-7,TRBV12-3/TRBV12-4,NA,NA,TGTGCCAGCAGTTTAAGTCACGAGCAGTACTTC,CASSLSHEQYF
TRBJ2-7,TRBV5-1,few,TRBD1,TGCGCCAGCAGCTTGTTAGGTGGGACAGGGGTCCACGAGCAGTACTTC,CASSLLGGTGVHEQYF
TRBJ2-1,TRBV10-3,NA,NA,TGTGCCATCAGTGACACGAGCTCCTACAATGAGCAGTTCTTC,CAISDTSSYNEQFF
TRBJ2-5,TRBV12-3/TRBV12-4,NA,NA,TGTGCCAGCACCTGGAGACTGGGTGGTGAGACCCAGTACTTC,CASTWRLGGETQYF
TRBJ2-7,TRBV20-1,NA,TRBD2,TGCAGTGCTAGCGGCCCGGGAGGGTACGAGCAGTACTTC,CSASGPGGYEQYF
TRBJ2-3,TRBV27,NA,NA,TGTGCCAGCAGTTCCGTCTGGGGGGCAGAGACGCAGTATTTT,CASSSVWGAETQYF
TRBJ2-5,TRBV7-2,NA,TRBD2,TGTGCCAGCAGCCCCCGGTTAGCGGGGGGGGAGACCCAGTACTTC,CASSPRLAGGETQYF
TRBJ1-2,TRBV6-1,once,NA,TGTGCCAGCAGTGCTACAACAGGCTATGGCTACACCTTC,CASSATTGYGYTF
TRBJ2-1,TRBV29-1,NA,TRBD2,TGCAGCGTTCGGGTAGCGGGGGGTTCCCTCTACAATGAGCAGTTCTTC,CSVRVAGGSLYNEQFF
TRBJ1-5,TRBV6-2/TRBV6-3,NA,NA,TGTGCCAGCAGAGCCGGACGGGGAAGCAATCAGCCCCAGCATTTT,CASRAGRGSNQPQHF